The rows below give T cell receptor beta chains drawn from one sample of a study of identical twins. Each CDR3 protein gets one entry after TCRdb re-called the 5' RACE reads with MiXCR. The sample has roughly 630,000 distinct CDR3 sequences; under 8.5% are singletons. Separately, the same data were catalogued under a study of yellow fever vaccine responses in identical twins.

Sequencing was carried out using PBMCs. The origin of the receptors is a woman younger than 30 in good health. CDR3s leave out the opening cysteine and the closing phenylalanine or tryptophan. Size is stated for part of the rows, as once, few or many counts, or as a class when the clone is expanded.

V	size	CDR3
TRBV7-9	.	ASRNGASYNSPLH
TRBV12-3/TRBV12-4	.	ASSLLVGEQY
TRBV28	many	ASSFQTSGSSYEQY
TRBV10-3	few	AISLSGGAKNIQY
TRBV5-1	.	ASSSLDRGRLETQY
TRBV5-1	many	ASSFSSGSTDTQY
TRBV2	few	ASSTTGGNPEAF
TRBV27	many	ASSLGTGLRGNEQF
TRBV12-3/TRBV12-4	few	ASSLDGGARVFEQF
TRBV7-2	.	ASSLGSGREYEQY
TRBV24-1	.	ATSEPGTSGRALAKNIQH
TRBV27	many	ASSRRGSGSYEQY
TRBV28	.	ASSLGGLGEETQY
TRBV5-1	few	ASSSSGWSYNEQF
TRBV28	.	ASSLSTGNEQF
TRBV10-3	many	AITASGELF
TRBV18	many	ASSPQDSTGELF
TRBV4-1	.	ASSPGTLGGNQPQH
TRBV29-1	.	SAGGTPLSDEQY
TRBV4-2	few	ASSQDGDSGANVLT
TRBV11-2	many	ASSSSVYEQF
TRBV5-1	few	ASSPRDRGTSTDTQY
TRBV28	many	ASSSPRWLGVFEPQH
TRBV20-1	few	SARVVSGRPGENNEQF
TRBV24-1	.	ATRGGGNTDTQY
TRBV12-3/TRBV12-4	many	ATTLGGTEAF
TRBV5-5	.	ASSFDATNEKLF
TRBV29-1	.	SVKGLADYNEQF
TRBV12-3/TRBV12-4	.	ASTGQGNTGELF
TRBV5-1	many	ASSLVMDPYNEQF
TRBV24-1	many	ATSDRRDEQF
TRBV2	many	ASSTTGSSTSEQF
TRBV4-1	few	ASSQSPEGTGNTIY
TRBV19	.	ASSPTGPLQETQY
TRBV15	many	ATSKADRVETQY
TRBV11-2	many	ASSLGTGPTHTRDEQF
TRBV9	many	ASSVYGASTDTQY
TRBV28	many	ASSLERTRVNEQY
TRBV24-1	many	ATSDPLAGPRGTQY
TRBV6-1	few	ASSERQLNTGELF
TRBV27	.	ASTPTGVGNEQF
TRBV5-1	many	ASSFSSGNEQF
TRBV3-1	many	ASSPLDSQYGYT
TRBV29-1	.	SVPGETQY
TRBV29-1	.	SVEVRGGRRLYEQY
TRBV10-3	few	AISESKTLADEAF
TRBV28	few	ASSSPPSSGSYEQY
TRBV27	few	ASSFIIRAFSGRNAADTQY
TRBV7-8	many	ASSLTSGTTTSYEQY
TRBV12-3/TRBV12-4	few	ASSRTSARETQY
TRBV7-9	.	ASSPWTSGDYYNEQF
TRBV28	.	ASASTGFSTNEKLF
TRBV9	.	ASSVGAGGSNQPQH
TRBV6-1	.	ASKKGSGANVLT
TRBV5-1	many	ASTESGTDTQY
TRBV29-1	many	SVSQGYSNQPQH
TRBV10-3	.	AISRDRTNTEAF